Below are 6 T cell receptor beta chains sequenced from a single sample in a study of T cell responses to AZD1222 COVID-19 vaccine. The assay was immunoSEQ multiplex PCR, and TCRdb's table has in-frame clones only and misses some. The sample shows over 120,000 clones, around 84% of them seen only once. Material: peripheral blood, obtained 28 days after the second AZD1222 dose. The receptor source for this set is an adult who received the AZD1222 COVID-19 vaccine.

CDR3 DNA sequence: TGTGCCAGCAGCGCACAGGGCGCCCAAGAGACCCAGTACTTC. Translated, it gives CASSAQGAQETQYF. The chain couples TRBV2 to TRBJ2-5; TRBD1 is a possible D gene (6 bases). CDR1 SNHLY and CDR2 FYNNEI come from the germline V gene. Trimming removed 6 bases at V and 1 base at J, with 12 bases between. CDR3 length: 14 amino acids. The whole variable domain, filled in from reference TRBV2 and TRBJ2-5, reads EPEVTQTPSHQVTQMGQEVILRCVPISNHLYFYWYRQILGQKVEFLVSFYNNEISEKSEIFDDQFSVERPDGSNFTLKIRSTKLEDSAMYFCASSAQGAQETQYFGPGTRLLVL.

The J gene is TRBJ2-3, the V gene TRBV9; TRBD2 agrees at 8 bases. V lost 4 bases and J lost 4; bases outside the gene matches: 8. Per the germline V gene, CDR1 is SGDLS and CDR2 is YYNGEE. This CDR3 is 15 amino acids long. In DNA, the CDR3 is TGTGCCAGCAGCCCCGGGGGGGGGATGCCAGATACGCAGTATTTT. Residues: CASSPGGGMPDTQYF.

The chain carries TRBV10-3 and TRBJ1-2; unclear D gene. From germline, CDR1 is ENHRY and CDR2 SYGVKD. V was cut by 7 bases and J by 3 bases, with 12 bases left in between. The CDR3 is 13 amino acids. CDR3 sequence (DNA): TGTGCCATCACGGCGTATGATCACTATGGCTACACCTTC. It specifies CAITAYDHYGYTF.

The V call is TRBV27, the J call TRBJ2-2; 14 bases fit TRBD2. V trimming: 1 base; J trimming: 6 bases; junction bases outside the gene matches: 13. The germline gives CDR1 MNHEY, CDR2 SMNVEV (reference sequence). The CDR3 has 20 amino acids. The CDR3 here is CASSLWGTSGGLGGSGELFF. The CDR3, as DNA: TGTGCCAGCAGTTTATGGGGGACTAGCGGGGGATTGGGTGGTTCCGGGGAGCTGTTTTTT.

This clone was counted a few times. The chain uses TRBV7-2 and TRBJ2-1; 8 bases are shared with TRBD2. The CDR3 totals 15 residues. Unmatched junction bases numbered 3, after V lost 3 bases and J lost 2 bases. The germline CDR1 and CDR2 sequences are SGHTA and FQGNSA. The CDR3 DNA is TGTGCCAGCAGCTTTGCGGGGGGTACCTACAATGAGCAGTTCTTC. Translating gives CASSFAGGTYNEQFF.

This chain connects TRBV30 to TRBJ1-6; tentatively, D is TRBD1 (6 bases). Germline V gene sequence: CDR1 GTSNPN, CDR2 SVGIG (reference sequence). The CDR3 totals 15 residues. V lost 0 bases, J lost 7 bases, and 13 bases lay in between. This CDR3 is CAWSVGGGGNSPLHF. In nucleotides, the CDR3 is TGTGCCTGGAGTGTCGGAGGGGGAGGAAATTCACCCCTCCACTTT. Looking up the rest from reference TRBV30 and TRBJ1-6 gives the full variable domain: SQTIHQWPATLVQPVGSPLSLECTVEGTSNPNLYWYRQAAGRGLQLLFYSVGIGQISSEVPQNLSASRPQDRQFILSSKKLLLSDSGFYLCAWSVGGGGNSPLHFGNGTRLTVT.